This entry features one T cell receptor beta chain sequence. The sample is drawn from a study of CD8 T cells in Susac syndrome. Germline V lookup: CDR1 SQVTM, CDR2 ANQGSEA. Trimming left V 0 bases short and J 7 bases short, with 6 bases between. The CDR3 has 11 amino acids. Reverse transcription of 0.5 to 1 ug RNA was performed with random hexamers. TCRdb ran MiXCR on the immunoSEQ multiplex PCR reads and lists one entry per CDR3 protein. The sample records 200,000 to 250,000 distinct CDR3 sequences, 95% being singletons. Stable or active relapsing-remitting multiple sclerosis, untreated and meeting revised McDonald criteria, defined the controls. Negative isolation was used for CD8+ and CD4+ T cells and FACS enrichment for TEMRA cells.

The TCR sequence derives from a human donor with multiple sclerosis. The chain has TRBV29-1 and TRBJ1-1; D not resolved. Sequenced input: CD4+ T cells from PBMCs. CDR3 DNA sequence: TGCAGCGTTGAAGATATCCTTGAAGCTTTCTTT. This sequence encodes CSVEDILEAFF.